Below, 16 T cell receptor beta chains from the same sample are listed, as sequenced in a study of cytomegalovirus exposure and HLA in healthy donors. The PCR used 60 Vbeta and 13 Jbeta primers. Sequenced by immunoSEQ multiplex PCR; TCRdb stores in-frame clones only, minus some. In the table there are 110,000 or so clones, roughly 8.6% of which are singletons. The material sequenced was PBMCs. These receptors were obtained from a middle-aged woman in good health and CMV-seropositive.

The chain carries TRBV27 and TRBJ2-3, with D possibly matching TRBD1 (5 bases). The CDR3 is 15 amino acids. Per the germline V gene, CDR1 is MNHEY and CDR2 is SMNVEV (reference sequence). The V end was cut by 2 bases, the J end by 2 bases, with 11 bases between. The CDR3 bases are TGTGCCAGCAGTTTACTTTTGACAGCCACAGATACGCAGTATTTT. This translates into CASSLLLTATDTQYF.

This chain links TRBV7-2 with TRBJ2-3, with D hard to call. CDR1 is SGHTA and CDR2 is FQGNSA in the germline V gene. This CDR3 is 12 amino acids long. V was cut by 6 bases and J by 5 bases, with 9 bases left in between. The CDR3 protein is CASRLRRDTQYF. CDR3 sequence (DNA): TGTGCCAGCAGACTAAGGAGAGATACGCAGTATTTT.

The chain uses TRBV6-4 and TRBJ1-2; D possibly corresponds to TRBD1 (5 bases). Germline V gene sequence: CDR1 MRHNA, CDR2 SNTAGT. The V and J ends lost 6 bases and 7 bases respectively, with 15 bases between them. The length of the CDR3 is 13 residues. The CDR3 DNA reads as TGTGCCAGCAGAGGGACTCCTACCAGTGGCTACACCTTC. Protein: CASRGTPTSGYTF.

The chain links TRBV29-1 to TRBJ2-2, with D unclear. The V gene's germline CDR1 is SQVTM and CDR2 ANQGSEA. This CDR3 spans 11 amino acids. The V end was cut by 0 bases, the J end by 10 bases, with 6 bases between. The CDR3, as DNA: TGCAGCGTTGAAGAGGGCCTGGAGCTGTTTTTT. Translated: CSVEEGLELFF.

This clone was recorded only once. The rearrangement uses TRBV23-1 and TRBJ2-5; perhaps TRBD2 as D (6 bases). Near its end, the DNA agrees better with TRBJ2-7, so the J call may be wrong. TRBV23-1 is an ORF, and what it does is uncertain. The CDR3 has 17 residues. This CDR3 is CASSQSIGWRAYYEQYF. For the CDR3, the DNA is TGCGCCAGCAGTCAATCGATTGGGTGGAGGGCTTACTACGAGCAGTACTTC.

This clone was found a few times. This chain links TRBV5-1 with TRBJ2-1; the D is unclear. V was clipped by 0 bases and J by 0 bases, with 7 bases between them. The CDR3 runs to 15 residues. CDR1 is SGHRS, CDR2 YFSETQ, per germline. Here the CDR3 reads CASSLEQTSYNEQFF. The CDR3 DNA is TGCGCCAGCAGCTTGGAACAGACCTCCTACAATGAGCAGTTCTTC.

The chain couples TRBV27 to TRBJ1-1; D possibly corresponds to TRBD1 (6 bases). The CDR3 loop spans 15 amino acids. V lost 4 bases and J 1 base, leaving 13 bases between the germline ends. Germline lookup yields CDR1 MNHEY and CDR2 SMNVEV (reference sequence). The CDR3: CASSSPPGQNTEAFF. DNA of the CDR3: TGTGCCAGCAGTTCTCCCCCGGGACAGAACACTGAAGCTTTCTTT.

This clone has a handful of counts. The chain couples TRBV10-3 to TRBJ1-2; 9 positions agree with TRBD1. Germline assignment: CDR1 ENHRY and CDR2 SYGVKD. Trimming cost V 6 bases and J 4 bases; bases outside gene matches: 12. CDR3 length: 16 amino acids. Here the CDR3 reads CAIRDRGKKNGYGYTF. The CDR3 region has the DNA TGTGCCATCAGAGACAGGGGGAAGAAAAATGGCTATGGCTACACCTTC.

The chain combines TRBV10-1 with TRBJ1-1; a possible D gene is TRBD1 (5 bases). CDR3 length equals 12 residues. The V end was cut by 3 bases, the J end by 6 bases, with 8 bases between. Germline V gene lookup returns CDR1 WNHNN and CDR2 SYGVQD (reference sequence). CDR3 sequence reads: CASSEGVAEAFF. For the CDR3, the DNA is TGCGCCAGCAGTGAAGGGGTAGCTGAAGCTTTCTTT.

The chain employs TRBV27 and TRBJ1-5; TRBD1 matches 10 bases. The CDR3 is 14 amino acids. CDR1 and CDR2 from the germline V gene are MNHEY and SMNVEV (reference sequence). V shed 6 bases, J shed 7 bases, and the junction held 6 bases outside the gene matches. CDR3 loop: CASSSRQGAQPQHF. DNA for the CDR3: TGTGCCAGCAGCTCTAGACAGGGGGCCCAGCCCCAGCATTTT.

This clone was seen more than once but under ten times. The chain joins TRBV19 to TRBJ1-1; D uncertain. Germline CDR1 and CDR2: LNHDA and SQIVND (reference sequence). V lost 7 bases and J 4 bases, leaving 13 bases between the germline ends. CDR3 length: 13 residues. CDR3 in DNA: TGTGCCAGTATCTCTCCCGGTTTCACTGAAGCTTTCTTT. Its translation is CASISPGFTEAFF.

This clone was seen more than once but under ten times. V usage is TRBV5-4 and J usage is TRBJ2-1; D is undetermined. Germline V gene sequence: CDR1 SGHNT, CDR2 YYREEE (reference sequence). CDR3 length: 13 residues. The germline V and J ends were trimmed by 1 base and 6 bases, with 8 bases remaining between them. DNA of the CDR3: TGTGCCAGCAGCTTGTTCGTCCTCAATGAGCAGTTCTTC. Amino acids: CASSLFVLNEQFF.

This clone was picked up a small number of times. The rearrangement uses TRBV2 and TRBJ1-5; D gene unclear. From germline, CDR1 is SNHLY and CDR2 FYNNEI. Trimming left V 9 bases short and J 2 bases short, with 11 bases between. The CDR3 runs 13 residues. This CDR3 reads CASHLMGNQPQHF. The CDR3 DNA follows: TGTGCCAGTCACCTAATGGGCAATCAGCCCCAGCATTTT.

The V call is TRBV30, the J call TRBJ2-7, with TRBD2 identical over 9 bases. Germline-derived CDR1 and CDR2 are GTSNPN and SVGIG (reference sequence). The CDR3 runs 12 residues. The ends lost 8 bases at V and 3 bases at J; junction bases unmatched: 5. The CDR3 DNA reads TGTGCCGGGGAGCGGGGGGACTACGAGCAGTACTTC. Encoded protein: CAGERGDYEQYF.

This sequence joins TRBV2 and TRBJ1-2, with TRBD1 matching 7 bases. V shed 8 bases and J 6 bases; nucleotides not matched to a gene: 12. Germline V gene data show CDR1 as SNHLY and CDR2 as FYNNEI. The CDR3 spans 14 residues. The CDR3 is CASAYDRVDDGYTF. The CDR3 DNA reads TGTGCCAGCGCTTACGACAGGGTTGACGATGGCTACACCTTC. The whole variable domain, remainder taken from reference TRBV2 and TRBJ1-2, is EPEVTQTPSHQVTQMGQEVILRCVPISNHLYFYWYRQILGQKVEFLVSFYNNEISEKSEIFDDQFSVERPDGSNFTLKIRSTKLEDSAMYFCASAYDRVDDGYTFGSGTRLTVV.

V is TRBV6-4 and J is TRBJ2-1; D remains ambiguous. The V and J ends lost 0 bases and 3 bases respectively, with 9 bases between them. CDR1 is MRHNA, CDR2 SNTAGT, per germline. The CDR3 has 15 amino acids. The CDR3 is CASSDSDGGYNEQFF. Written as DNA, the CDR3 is TGTGCCAGCAGTGACTCTGACGGCGGCTACAATGAGCAGTTCTTC.